A selection of T cell receptor beta chains follows, all from one sample in a study of memory CD4+ T cells and cytomegalovirus serostatus. The data were produced by immunoSEQ multiplex PCR, yet TCRdb's version contains in-frame clones alone and is incomplete. The data hold approximately 56,000 clones, with about four fifths observed a single time. Sequences were obtained from memory CD4+ T cells from blood. These receptors were taken from an adult in good health and CMV-seronegative. CDR3s include the opening cysteine and the closing phenylalanine or tryptophan. Fields, in order: CDR3 length, J gene, V gene, D gene, clone size, CDR3 DNA, CDR3 protein. The D gene is left open where the match is weak. A row's size may be missing; if present it is once, few, many or a size class.

len: 15; j_gene: TRBJ1-4; v_gene: TRBV25-1; d_gene: TRBD1; abundance: -; CDR3nt: TGTGCCAGCAGCCTTGGGAACAGGGGTAATGAAAAACTGTTTTTT; CDR3aa: CASSLGNRGNEKLFF
len: 15; j_gene: TRBJ2-4; v_gene: TRBV19; d_gene: -; abundance: -; CDR3nt: TGTGCCAGTACCATCGGAGCAATGGGCAAAAACATTCAGTACTTC; CDR3aa: CASTIGAMGKNIQYF
len: 12; j_gene: TRBJ1-3; v_gene: TRBV30; d_gene: -; abundance: -; CDR3nt: TGTGCCTGGACCTCTTCTGGAAACACCATATATTTT; CDR3aa: CAWTSSGNTIYF
len: 18; j_gene: TRBJ1-5; v_gene: TRBV21-1; d_gene: -; abundance: -; CDR3nt: TGTGCCAGCAGCAAAGTGAAAACCGGGACAACGAATAATCAGCCCCAGCATTTT; CDR3aa: CASSKVKTGTTNNQPQHF
len: 15; j_gene: TRBJ1-5; v_gene: TRBV4-2; d_gene: -; abundance: once; CDR3nt: TGTGCCAGCAGGCCGGGGGTTCAGGGCAATCAGCCCCAGCATTTT; CDR3aa: CASRPGVQGNQPQHF
len: 14; j_gene: TRBJ1-2; v_gene: TRBV5-1; d_gene: TRBD1; abundance: -; CDR3nt: TGCGCCAGCAGCTCCGGACAGGGAAACTATGGCTACACCTTC; CDR3aa: CASSSGQGNYGYTF
len: 15; j_gene: TRBJ2-7; v_gene: TRBV6-5; d_gene: TRBD2; abundance: -; CDR3nt: TGTGCCAGCAGTGGGTTAGCGGGGTCCTCCTACGAGCAGTACTTC; CDR3aa: CASSGLAGSSYEQYF
len: 16; j_gene: TRBJ2-5; v_gene: TRBV13; d_gene: -; abundance: -; CDR3nt: TGTGCCAGCAGCTCCCGGGACCACCGCTTCCAAGAGACCCAGTACTTC; CDR3aa: CASSSRDHRFQETQYF
len: 10; j_gene: TRBJ1-1; v_gene: TRBV7-9; d_gene: -; abundance: few; CDR3nt: TGTGCCAGCAGCCCAGGGGCGGCTTTCTTT; CDR3aa: CASSPGAAFF
len: 12; j_gene: TRBJ1-5; v_gene: TRBV6-6; d_gene: -; abundance: few; CDR3nt: TGTGCCAGCGGAGGGGCGTTTGGGCCCCAGCATTTT; CDR3aa: CASGGAFGPQHF
len: 13; j_gene: TRBJ2-3; v_gene: TRBV10-3; d_gene: -; abundance: -; CDR3nt: TGTGCCATCAGTGAGTCGACGATAGATACGCAGTATTTT; CDR3aa: CAISESTIDTQYF
len: 14; j_gene: TRBJ2-3; v_gene: TRBV29-1; d_gene: -; abundance: once; CDR3nt: TGCAGCGGAATCCGGGACGCCGGGGGTAATACGCAGTATTTT; CDR3aa: CSGIRDAGGNTQYF
len: 15; j_gene: TRBJ1-5; v_gene: TRBV2; d_gene: -; abundance: -; CDR3nt: TGTGCCAGCAGCAGGGAAAATTACGGGAATCAGCCCCAGCATTTT; CDR3aa: CASSRENYGNQPQHF
len: 13; j_gene: TRBJ2-5; v_gene: TRBV10-3; d_gene: TRBD1; abundance: few; CDR3nt: TGTGCCACCCGGGACAGGGGACGAGAGACCCAGTACTTC; CDR3aa: CATRDRGRETQYF
len: 12; j_gene: TRBJ2-7; v_gene: TRBV6-5; d_gene: -; abundance: -; CDR3nt: TGTGCCAGCAGTCCCGGGCGCTACGAGCAGTACTTC; CDR3aa: CASSPGRYEQYF
len: 15; j_gene: TRBJ2-3; v_gene: TRBV9; d_gene: -; abundance: -; CDR3nt: TGTGCCAGCAGTCCTATACGTGCTAGCACAGATACGCAGTATTTT; CDR3aa: CASSPIRASTDTQYF
len: 14; j_gene: TRBJ1-2; v_gene: TRBV18; d_gene: TRBD1; abundance: -; CDR3nt: TGTGCCAGCTCACATTGGACAGGAGGGGATGGCTACACCTTC; CDR3aa: CASSHWTGGDGYTF
len: 14; j_gene: TRBJ2-3; v_gene: TRBV19; d_gene: -; abundance: -; CDR3nt: TGTGCCAGTGGTCGGGCGACTAGCACAGATACGCAGTATTTT; CDR3aa: CASGRATSTDTQYF
len: 15; j_gene: TRBJ2-7; v_gene: TRBV29-1; d_gene: TRBD2; abundance: -; CDR3nt: TGCAGCGTTTTGGGTCTTCGGGGGGTAGCCTACGAGCAGTACTTC; CDR3aa: CSVLGLRGVAYEQYF
len: 13; j_gene: TRBJ1-2; v_gene: TRBV28; d_gene: -; abundance: once; CDR3nt: TGTGCCAGCAGTTCTCCGGGGGCGGGTGGCTACACCTTC; CDR3aa: CASSSPGAGGYTF
len: 13; j_gene: TRBJ2-1; v_gene: TRBV11-2; d_gene: -; abundance: few; CDR3nt: TGTGCCAGCAGCTTAGGGCTAAACAATGAGCAGTTCTTC; CDR3aa: CASSLGLNNEQFF
len: 15; j_gene: TRBJ1-5; v_gene: TRBV12-1; d_gene: -; abundance: few; CDR3nt: TGTGCCAGCAGCCCTGGGACACAGGTAGGTCAGCCCCAGCATTTT; CDR3aa: CASSPGTQVGQPQHF
len: 15; j_gene: TRBJ2-3; v_gene: TRBV5-6; d_gene: TRBD1; abundance: -; CDR3nt: TGTGCCAGCAGTCGACAGGGGCCCCGCACAGATACGCAGTATTTT; CDR3aa: CASSRQGPRTDTQYF
len: 14; j_gene: TRBJ1-1; v_gene: TRBV19; d_gene: -; abundance: -; CDR3nt: TGTGCCAGTAGTCTCCGACTCTGGAACACTGAAGCTTTCTTT; CDR3aa: CASSLRLWNTEAFF
len: 12; j_gene: TRBJ1-5; v_gene: TRBV28; d_gene: -; abundance: -; CDR3nt: TGTGCCAGCAGTCCACTCAATCAGCCCCAGCATTTT; CDR3aa: CASSPLNQPQHF
len: 13; j_gene: TRBJ1-2; v_gene: TRBV11-3; d_gene: -; abundance: -; CDR3nt: TGTGCCAGCAGCTCACAGCGGGGGGAAGGCTACACCTTC; CDR3aa: CASSSQRGEGYTF
len: 15; j_gene: TRBJ2-6; v_gene: TRBV5-4; d_gene: -; abundance: -; CDR3nt: TGTGCCAGCAGCTGGGTGGGGGCTGGGGCCAACGTCCTGACTTTC; CDR3aa: CASSWVGAGANVLTF
len: 14; j_gene: TRBJ2-7; v_gene: TRBV5-1; d_gene: -; abundance: -; CDR3nt: TGCGCCAGCAGCGGGGGGAAGGGCTCCTACGAGCAGTACTTC; CDR3aa: CASSGGKGSYEQYF
len: 13; j_gene: TRBJ2-1; v_gene: TRBV5-6; d_gene: TRBD2; abundance: -; CDR3nt: TGTGCCAGCAGCTTAGCGGGGGACAATGAGCAGTTCTTC; CDR3aa: CASSLAGDNEQFF
len: 12; j_gene: TRBJ2-7; v_gene: TRBV30; d_gene: TRBD2; abundance: once; CDR3nt: TGTGCCTGGAGCGGGGGGTATTACGAGCAGTACTTC; CDR3aa: CAWSGGYYEQYF
len: 15; j_gene: TRBJ2-5; v_gene: TRBV7-2; d_gene: TRBD2; abundance: -; CDR3nt: TGTGCCAGCAGCTTTAGCGGGGGGGCCGGGGAGACCCAGTACTTC; CDR3aa: CASSFSGGAGETQYF
len: 14; j_gene: TRBJ2-7; v_gene: TRBV7-2; d_gene: -; abundance: -; CDR3nt: TGTGCCAGCAGCTCCAGGCCGGGGCCCCGGGAGCAGTACTTC; CDR3aa: CASSSRPGPREQYF
len: 15; j_gene: TRBJ1-5; v_gene: TRBV27; d_gene: TRBD1; abundance: -; CDR3nt: TGTGCCAGCAGTCCCCTAGGGACAGGGGGGCAGCCCCAGCATTTT; CDR3aa: CASSPLGTGGQPQHF
len: 17; j_gene: TRBJ2-1; v_gene: TRBV7-8; d_gene: TRBD2; abundance: -; CDR3nt: TGTGCCAGCAGCTACAGACTAGCGGGGCGCTCCTACAATGAGCAGTTCTTC; CDR3aa: CASSYRLAGRSYNEQFF
len: 13; j_gene: TRBJ2-5; v_gene: TRBV9; d_gene: -; abundance: -; CDR3nt: TGTGCCAGCAGCCTCTTCGGGGGAGAGACCCAGTACTTC; CDR3aa: CASSLFGGETQYF
len: 14; j_gene: TRBJ2-2; v_gene: TRBV2; d_gene: TRBD1; abundance: -; CDR3nt: TGTGCCAGCACCAACGACAGGGGCACCGGGGAGCTGTTTTTT; CDR3aa: CASTNDRGTGELFF
len: 15; j_gene: TRBJ1-2; v_gene: TRBV7-6; d_gene: TRBD1; abundance: -; CDR3nt: TGTGCCAGCAGCCTAGGACAGGGTGACAACTATGGCTACACCTTC; CDR3aa: CASSLGQGDNYGYTF
len: 15; j_gene: TRBJ1-1; v_gene: TRBV9; d_gene: -; abundance: -; CDR3nt: TGTGCCAGCAGCGTAGGAAGGCAGGGTGAGACTGAAGCTTTCTTT; CDR3aa: CASSVGRQGETEAFF
len: 13; j_gene: TRBJ1-1; v_gene: TRBV19; d_gene: -; abundance: once; CDR3nt: TGTGCCAGTAGTCCCGTGGTGAACACTGAAGCTTTCTTT; CDR3aa: CASSPVVNTEAFF
len: 15; j_gene: TRBJ1-3; v_gene: TRBV7-9; d_gene: -; abundance: -; CDR3nt: TGTGCCAGCAGCACCCCCGTACGCTCTGGAAACACCATATATTTT; CDR3aa: CASSTPVRSGNTIYF
len: 15; j_gene: TRBJ2-3; v_gene: TRBV9; d_gene: TRBD2; abundance: -; CDR3nt: TGTGCCAGCAGCGCCACTAGCGGAGGCACAGATACGCAGTATTTT; CDR3aa: CASSATSGGTDTQYF
len: 12; j_gene: TRBJ2-3; v_gene: TRBV19; d_gene: -; abundance: -; CDR3nt: TGTGCCAGTAGTATAGATCTGGGAACGCAGTATTTT; CDR3aa: CASSIDLGTQYF
len: 13; j_gene: TRBJ2-7; v_gene: TRBV5-6; d_gene: -; abundance: -; CDR3nt: TGTGCCAGCAGCTTGGACACTTCCTACGAGCAGTACTTC; CDR3aa: CASSLDTSYEQYF
len: 14; j_gene: TRBJ2-1; v_gene: TRBV2; d_gene: -; abundance: -; CDR3nt: TGTGCCAGCAGGGCGGGGACGTCCTACAATGAGCAGTTCTTC; CDR3aa: CASRAGTSYNEQFF
len: 15; j_gene: TRBJ1-4; v_gene: TRBV6-1; d_gene: -; abundance: -; CDR3nt: TGTGCCAGCAGAAGACATCCCCGTGAGGATGAAAAACTGTTTTTT; CDR3aa: CASRRHPREDEKLFF
len: 17; j_gene: TRBJ2-2; v_gene: TRBV11-2; d_gene: -; abundance: few; CDR3nt: TGTGCCAGCAGCTTAGCCTTTTCCCGGGGCCCCACCGGGGAGCTGTTTTTT; CDR3aa: CASSLAFSRGPTGELFF
len: 11; j_gene: TRBJ2-3; v_gene: TRBV7-6; d_gene: -; abundance: -; CDR3nt: TGTGCCAGCAGCTTATCTGATACGCAGTATTTT; CDR3aa: CASSLSDTQYF
len: 13; j_gene: TRBJ2-7; v_gene: TRBV7-6; d_gene: TRBD1; abundance: once; CDR3nt: TGTGCCAGCAGCTTAGAAGGGGGCGGCGAGCAGTACTTC; CDR3aa: CASSLEGGGEQYF
len: 16; j_gene: TRBJ1-1; v_gene: TRBV19; d_gene: TRBD1; abundance: -; CDR3nt: TGTGCCAGTAGTATTCGACCCAGACAGGGGAACACTGAAGCTTTCTTT; CDR3aa: CASSIRPRQGNTEAFF
len: 13; j_gene: TRBJ1-3; v_gene: TRBV4-2; d_gene: -; abundance: -; CDR3nt: TGTGCCAGCAGCCAGGGTCCTGGAAACACCATATATTTT; CDR3aa: CASSQGPGNTIYF
len: 15; j_gene: TRBJ2-3; v_gene: TRBV2; d_gene: TRBD1; abundance: medium-sized; CDR3nt: TGTGCCACAAGTCGAGGGACAGGGAGTACAGATACGCAGTATTTT; CDR3aa: CATSRGTGSTDTQYF
len: 16; j_gene: TRBJ1-1; v_gene: TRBV15; d_gene: TRBD1; abundance: -; CDR3nt: TGTGCCACCAGCAGGGAGACCCCGGGACAGGGGCCTGAAGCTTTCTTT; CDR3aa: CATSRETPGQGPEAFF
len: 15; j_gene: TRBJ2-3; v_gene: TRBV10-3; d_gene: TRBD2; abundance: -; CDR3nt: TGTGCCATCAGCCCGGGACTAGCTAGCACAGATACGCAGTATTTT; CDR3aa: CAISPGLASTDTQYF
len: 15; j_gene: TRBJ2-7; v_gene: TRBV5-1; d_gene: -; abundance: -; CDR3nt: TGCGCCAGCAGCTTGGGGGGGTTGAGCTCCTACGAGCAGTACTTC; CDR3aa: CASSLGGLSSYEQYF
len: 15; j_gene: TRBJ2-3; v_gene: TRBV4-1; d_gene: -; abundance: -; CDR3nt: TGCGCCAGCAGCCAAGTAGTAGCTGGCACAGATACGCAGTATTTT; CDR3aa: CASSQVVAGTDTQYF